This paragraph reports one T cell receptor (beta chain). At one of its ends the junction is not consistent with the germline gene, which may arise from a read error. Germline assignment: CDR1 SGDLS and CDR2 YYNGEE. This CDR3 comprises 14 residues. It was RNA transcripts that yielded the amplified TCR beta CDR3 regions. First-round RT-PCR of the TCR CDR3 relied on the HTBI primer set. MiXCR, run by TCRdb on the multiplex PCR reads, gives a single entry per CDR3 protein. The data show roughly 500,000 distinct CDR3 sequences, around 43% seen once. This sample was taken from a study of T cells in Graves' hyperthyroidism and ophthalmopathy.

V and J are TRBV9 and TRBJ2-2; possibly TRBD1 for D (6 bases). This clonotype originated in an adult woman with Graves' disease, either hyperthyroidism or ophthalmopathy (not recorded which). Material for sequencing was peripheral blood or thyroid tissue (not recorded which). The CDR3 nucleotides are TGTGCCAGCAGCGTTGGGGGCCATTACAATGAGCAGTTTTTT. Residues: CASSVGGHYNEQFF. Complete variable domain (other parts from reference TRBV9 and TRBJ2-2): DSGVTQTPKHLITATGQRVTLRCSPRSGDLSVYWYQQSLDQGLQFLIQYYNGEERAKGNILERFSAQQFPDLHSELNLSSLELGDSALYFCASSVGGHYNEQFFGEGSRLTVL.